This T cell receptor (beta chain) emerged from a study of blood T cell repertoires in COVID-19. Assay: immunoSEQ multiplex PCR; the TCRdb copy retains only in-frame clones and omits some. The sample includes 140,000 to 150,000 clones, 85% to 90% of them seen just once. Trimming stripped 0 bases from V and 5 bases from J, with 13 bases between. The CDR3 contains 15 residues. The germline CDR1 and CDR2 sequences are WNHNN and SYGVQD (reference sequence). The J gene is TRBJ1-2, the V gene TRBV10-1, with D unclear. This receptor was taken from a man aged 50 or older who had recovered from COVID-19. Sequencing was carried out using peripheral blood. The CDR3 DNA reads TGCGCCAGCAGTGAGTCGAAAAACCACATTTATGGCTACACCTTC. Translated, it gives CASSESKNHIYGYTF.